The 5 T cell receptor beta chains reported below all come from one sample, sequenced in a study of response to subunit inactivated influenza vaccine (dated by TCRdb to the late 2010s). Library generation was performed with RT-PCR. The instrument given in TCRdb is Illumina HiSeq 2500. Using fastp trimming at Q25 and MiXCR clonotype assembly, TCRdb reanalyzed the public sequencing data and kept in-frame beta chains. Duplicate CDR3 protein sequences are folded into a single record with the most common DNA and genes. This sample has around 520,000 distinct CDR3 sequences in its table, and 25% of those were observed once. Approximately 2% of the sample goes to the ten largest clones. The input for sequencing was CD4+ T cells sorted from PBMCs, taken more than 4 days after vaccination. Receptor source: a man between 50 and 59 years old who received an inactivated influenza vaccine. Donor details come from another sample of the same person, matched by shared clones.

The CDR3 loop is CASSSGTSGRSSGDTQYF. The CDR3 DNA reads as TGTGCCAGCAGTTCCGGGACTAGCGGGAGGAGTAGCGGAGATACGCAGTATTTT. The chain has TRBV7-8 and TRBJ2-3; 15 bases align to TRBD2. The CDR3 has 18 amino acids. V lost 6 bases to trimming and J lost 5 bases; unmatched junction nucleotides: 12. Germline V CDR1 and CDR2: SGHVS, FQNEAQ.

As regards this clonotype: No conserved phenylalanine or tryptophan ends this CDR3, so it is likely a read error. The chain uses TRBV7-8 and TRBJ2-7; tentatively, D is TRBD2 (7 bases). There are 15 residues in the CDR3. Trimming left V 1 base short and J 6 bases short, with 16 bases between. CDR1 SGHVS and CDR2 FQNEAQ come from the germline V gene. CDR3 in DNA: TGTGCCAGCAGCTTAGTAGGGCAGGGGAGGGTCGAGCAGTACTCC. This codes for CASSLVGQGRVEQYS.

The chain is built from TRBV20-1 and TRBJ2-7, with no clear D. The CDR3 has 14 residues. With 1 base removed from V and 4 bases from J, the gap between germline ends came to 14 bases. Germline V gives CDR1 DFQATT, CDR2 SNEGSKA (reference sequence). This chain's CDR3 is CSARGDGIGYEQYF. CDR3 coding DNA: TGCAGTGCTAGAGGGGATGGTATCGGGTACGAGCAGTACTTC.

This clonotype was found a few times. The CDR3 nucleotides are TGCAGTGCTATAAGCGGGACCCCAGATACGCAGTATTTT. This translates into CSAISGTPDTQYF. The rearrangement joins TRBV20-1 to TRBJ2-3; 7 bases are a match to TRBD2. V dropped 4 bases and J dropped 4; count of bases not matched to a gene: 5. The CDR3 is 13 residues long. CDR1 is DFQATT and CDR2 is SNEGSKA in the germline V gene (reference sequence).

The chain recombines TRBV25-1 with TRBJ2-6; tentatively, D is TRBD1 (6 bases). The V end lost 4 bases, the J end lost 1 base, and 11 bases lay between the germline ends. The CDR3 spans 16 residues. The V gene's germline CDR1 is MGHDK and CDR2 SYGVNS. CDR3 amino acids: CASSGGHLSGANVLTF. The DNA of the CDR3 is TGTGCCAGCAGTGGGGGACATCTTTCTGGGGCCAACGTCCTGACTTTC.